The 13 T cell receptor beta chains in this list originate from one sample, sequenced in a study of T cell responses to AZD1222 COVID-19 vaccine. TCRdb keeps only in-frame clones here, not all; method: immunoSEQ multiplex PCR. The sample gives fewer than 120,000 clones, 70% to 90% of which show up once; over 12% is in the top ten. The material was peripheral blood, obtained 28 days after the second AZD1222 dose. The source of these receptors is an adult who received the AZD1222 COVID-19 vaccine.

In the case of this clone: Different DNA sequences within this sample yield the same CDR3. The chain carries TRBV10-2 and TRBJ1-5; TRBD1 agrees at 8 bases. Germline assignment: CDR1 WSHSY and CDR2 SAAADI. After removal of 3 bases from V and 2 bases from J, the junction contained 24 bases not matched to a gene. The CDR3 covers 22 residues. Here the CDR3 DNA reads TGCGCCAGCAGTGAATCAGGGCGGGGGGCCAGGGGGCGGACTGGGGGCAATCAGCCCCAGCATTTT. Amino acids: CASSESGRGARGRTGGNQPQHF.

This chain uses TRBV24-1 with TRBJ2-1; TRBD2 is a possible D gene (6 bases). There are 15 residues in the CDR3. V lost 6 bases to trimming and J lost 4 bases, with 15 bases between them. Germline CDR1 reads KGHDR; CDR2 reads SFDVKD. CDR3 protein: CATSTRDLAYNEQFF. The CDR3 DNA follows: TGTGCCACCAGTACCCGGGACTTGGCTTACAATGAGCAGTTCTTC.

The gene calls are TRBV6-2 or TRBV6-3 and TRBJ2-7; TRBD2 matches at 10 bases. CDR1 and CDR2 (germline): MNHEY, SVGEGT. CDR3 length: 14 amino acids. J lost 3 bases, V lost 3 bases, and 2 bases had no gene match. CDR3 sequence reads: CASSYSSGSYEQYF. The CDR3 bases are TGTGCCAGCAGTTATTCTAGCGGGAGCTACGAGCAGTACTTC.

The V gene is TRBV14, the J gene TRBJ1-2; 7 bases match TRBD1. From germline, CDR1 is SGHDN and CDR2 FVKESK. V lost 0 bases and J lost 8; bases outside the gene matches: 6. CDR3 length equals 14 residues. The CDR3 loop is CASSQDIRGKGYTF. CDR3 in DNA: TGTGCCAGCAGCCAAGACATCAGGGGGAAAGGCTACACCTTC.

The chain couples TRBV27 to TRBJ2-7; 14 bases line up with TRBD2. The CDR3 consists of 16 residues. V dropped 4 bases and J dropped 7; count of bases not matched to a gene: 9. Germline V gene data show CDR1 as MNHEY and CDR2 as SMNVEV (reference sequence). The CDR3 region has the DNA TGTGCCAGCAGTTCGACTAGCGGGAGGGCTTTGGTAGAGCAGTACTTC. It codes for CASSSTSGRALVEQYF.

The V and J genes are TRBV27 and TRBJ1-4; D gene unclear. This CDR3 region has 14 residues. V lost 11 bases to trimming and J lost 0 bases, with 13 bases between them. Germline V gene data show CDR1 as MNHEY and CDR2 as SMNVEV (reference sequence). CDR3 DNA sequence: TGTGCCTTCCTCAGTAAAGCAACTAATGAAAAACTGTTTTTT. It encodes CAFLSKATNEKLFF.

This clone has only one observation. The CDR3 nucleotides read TGTGCCAGCAGCCCCAGGGGCAGGGGGCCTATTCAGCCCCAGCATTTT. It encodes CASSPRGRGPIQPQHF. This chain uses TRBV27 with TRBJ1-5; 8 positions match TRBD1. V shed 6 bases, J shed 6 bases, and the junction held 13 bases outside the gene matches. The CDR3 contains 16 residues. Germline V gene data show CDR1 as MNHEY and CDR2 as SMNVEV (reference sequence).

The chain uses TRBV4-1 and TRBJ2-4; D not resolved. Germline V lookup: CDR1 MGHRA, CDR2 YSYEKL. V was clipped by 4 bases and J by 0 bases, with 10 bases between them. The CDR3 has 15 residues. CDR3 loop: CASSPTGIAKNIQYF. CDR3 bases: TGCGCCAGCAGCCCGACTGGAATAGCCAAAAACATTCAGTACTTC.

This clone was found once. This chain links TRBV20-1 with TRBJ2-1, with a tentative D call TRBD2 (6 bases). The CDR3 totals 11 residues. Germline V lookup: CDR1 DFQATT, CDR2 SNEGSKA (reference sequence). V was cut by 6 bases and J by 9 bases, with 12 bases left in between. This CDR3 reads CSARLVGEQFF. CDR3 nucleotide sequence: TGCAGTGCGAGACTAGTTGGTGAGCAGTTCTTC.

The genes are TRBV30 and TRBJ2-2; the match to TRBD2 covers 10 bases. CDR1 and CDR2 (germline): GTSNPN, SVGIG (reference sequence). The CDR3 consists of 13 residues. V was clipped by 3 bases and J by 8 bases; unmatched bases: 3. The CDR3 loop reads CAWSLAGEGELFF. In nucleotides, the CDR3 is TGTGCCTGGAGCCTAGCGGGAGAAGGGGAGCTGTTTTTT.

The CDR3 protein is CASSLNQRGDTQYF. DNA of the CDR3: TGTGCCAGCAGCTTAAACCAGAGGGGAGATACGCAGTATTTT. V is TRBV11-2 and J is TRBJ2-3; D is tentatively TRBD1 or TRBD2 (5 bases each). CDR3 size: 14 residues. V was cut by 2 bases and J by 5 bases, with 11 bases left in between. CDR1 is SGHAT and CDR2 is FQNNGV in the germline V gene.

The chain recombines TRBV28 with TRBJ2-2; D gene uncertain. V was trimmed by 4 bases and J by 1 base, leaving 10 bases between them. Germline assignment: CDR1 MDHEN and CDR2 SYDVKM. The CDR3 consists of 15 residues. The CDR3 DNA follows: TGTGCCAGCAGTTGGGCAGGTCGGAACACCGGGGAGCTGTTTTTT. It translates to CASSWAGRNTGELFF.

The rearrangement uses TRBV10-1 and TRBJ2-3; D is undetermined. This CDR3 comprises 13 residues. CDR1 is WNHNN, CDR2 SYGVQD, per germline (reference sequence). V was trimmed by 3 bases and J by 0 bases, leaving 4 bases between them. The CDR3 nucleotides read TGCGCCAGCAGTGACCGAAGCACAGATACGCAGTATTTT. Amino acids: CASSDRSTDTQYF.